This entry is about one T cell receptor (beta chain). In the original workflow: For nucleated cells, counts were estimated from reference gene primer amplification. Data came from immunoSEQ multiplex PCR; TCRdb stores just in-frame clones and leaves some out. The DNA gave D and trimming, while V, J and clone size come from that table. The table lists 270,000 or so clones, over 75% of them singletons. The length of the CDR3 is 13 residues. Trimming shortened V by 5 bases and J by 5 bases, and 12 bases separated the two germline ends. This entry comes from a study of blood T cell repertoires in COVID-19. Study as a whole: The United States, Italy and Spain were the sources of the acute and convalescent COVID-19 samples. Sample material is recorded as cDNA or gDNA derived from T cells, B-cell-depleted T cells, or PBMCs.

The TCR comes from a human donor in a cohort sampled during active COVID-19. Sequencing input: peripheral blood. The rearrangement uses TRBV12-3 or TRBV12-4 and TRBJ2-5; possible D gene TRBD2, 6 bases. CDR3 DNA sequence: TGTGCCAGCAGTCCCGAGGCGGGGGAGACCCAGTACTTC. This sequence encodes CASSPEAGETQYF.